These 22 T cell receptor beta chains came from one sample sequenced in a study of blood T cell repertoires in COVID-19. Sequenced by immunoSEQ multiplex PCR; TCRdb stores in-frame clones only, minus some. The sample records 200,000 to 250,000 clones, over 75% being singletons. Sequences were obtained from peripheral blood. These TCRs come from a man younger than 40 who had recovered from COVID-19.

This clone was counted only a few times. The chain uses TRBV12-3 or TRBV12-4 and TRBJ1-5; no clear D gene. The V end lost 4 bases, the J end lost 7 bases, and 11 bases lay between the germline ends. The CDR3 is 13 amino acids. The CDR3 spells CASSSAGGQPQHF. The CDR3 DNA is TGTGCCAGCAGTTCCGCCGGAGGACAGCCCCAGCATTTT.

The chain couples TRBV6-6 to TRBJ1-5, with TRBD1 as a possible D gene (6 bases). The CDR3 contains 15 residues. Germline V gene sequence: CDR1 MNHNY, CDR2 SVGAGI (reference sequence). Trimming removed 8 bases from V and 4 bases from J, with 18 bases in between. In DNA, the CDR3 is TGTGCCAGCGGGGGCGGGGGTGGATTAAATCAGCCCCAGCATTTT. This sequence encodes CASGGGGGLNQPQHF.

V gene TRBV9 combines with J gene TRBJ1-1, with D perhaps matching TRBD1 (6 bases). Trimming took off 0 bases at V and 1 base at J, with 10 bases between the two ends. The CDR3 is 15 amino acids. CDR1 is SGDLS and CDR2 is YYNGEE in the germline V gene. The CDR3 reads CASSVVGTSNTEAFF. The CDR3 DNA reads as TGTGCCAGCAGCGTAGTAGGGACATCGAACACTGAAGCTTTCTTT.

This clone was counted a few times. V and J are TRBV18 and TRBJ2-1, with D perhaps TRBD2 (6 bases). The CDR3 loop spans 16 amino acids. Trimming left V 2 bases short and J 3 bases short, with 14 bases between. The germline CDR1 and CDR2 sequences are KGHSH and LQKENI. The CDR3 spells CASSPSTSQHYNEQFF. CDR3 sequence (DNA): TGTGCCAGCTCACCATCAACTAGCCAACACTACAATGAGCAGTTCTTC. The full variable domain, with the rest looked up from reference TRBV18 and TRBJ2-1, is NAGVMQNPRHLVRRRGQEARLRCSPMKGHSHVYWYRQLPEEGLKFMVYLQKENIIDESGMPKERFSAEFPKEGPSILRIQQVVRGDSAAYFCASSPSTSQHYNEQFFGPGTRLTVL.

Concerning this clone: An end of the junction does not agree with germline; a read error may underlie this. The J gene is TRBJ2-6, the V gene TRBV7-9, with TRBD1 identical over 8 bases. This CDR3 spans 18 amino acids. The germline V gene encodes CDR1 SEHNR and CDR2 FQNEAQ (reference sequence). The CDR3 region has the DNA TGTGCCAGCAGCTTAGGATGGACAGGGAGCTCTGGGGCCAACGTCCCGACTTTC. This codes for CASSLGWTGSSGANVPTF.

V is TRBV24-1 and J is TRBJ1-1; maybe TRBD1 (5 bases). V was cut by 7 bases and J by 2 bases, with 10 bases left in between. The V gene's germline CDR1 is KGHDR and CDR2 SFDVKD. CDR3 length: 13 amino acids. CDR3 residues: CATREGRNTEAFF. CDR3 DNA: TGTGCCACCAGGGAGGGGAGAAACACTGAAGCTTTCTTT.

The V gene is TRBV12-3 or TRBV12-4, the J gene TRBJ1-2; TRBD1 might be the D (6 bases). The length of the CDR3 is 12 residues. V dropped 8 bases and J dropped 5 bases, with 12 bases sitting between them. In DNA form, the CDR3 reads TGTGCCAGCGCAGGGGTGGGTTATGGCTACACCTTC. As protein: CASAGVGYGYTF.

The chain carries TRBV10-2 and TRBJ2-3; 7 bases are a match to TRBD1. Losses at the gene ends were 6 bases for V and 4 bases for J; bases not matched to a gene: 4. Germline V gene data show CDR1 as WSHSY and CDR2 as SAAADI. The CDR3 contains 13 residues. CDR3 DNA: TGCGCCAGCAGACTCGACAGGGCAGATACGCAGTATTTT. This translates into CASRLDRADTQYF.

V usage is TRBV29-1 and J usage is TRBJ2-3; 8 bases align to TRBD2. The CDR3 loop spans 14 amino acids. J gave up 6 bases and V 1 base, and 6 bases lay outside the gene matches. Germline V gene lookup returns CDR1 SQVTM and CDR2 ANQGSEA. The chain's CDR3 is CSVEGGLVGDTQYF. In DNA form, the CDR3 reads TGCAGCGTTGAAGGGGGACTAGTCGGCGATACGCAGTATTTT.

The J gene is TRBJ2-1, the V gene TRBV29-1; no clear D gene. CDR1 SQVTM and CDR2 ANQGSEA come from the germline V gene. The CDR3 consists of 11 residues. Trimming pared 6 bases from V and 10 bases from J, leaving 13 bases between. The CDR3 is CSVRVSREQFF. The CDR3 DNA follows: TGCAGCGTCCGGGTCTCCAGAGAGCAGTTCTTC.

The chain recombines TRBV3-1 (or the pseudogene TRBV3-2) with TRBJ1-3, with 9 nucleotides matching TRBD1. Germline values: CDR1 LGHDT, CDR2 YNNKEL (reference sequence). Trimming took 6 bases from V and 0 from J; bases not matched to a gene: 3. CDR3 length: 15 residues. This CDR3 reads CASRNRGHSGNTIYF. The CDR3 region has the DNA TGTGCCAGCAGAAACAGGGGGCACTCTGGAAACACCATATATTTT.

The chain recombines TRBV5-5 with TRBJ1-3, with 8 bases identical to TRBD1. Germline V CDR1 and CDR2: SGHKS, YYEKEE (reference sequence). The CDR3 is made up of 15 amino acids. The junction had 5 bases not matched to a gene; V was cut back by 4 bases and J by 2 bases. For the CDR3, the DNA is TGTGCCAGCAGCCCGACAGGGGCGACTGGAAACACCATATATTTT. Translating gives CASSPTGATGNTIYF.

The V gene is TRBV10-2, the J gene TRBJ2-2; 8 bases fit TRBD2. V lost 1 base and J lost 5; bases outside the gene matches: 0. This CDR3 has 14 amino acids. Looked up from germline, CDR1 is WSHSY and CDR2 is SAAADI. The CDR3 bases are TGCGCCAGCAGTGAGTTAGCGGGGACCGGGGAGCTGTTTTTT. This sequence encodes CASSELAGTGELFF.

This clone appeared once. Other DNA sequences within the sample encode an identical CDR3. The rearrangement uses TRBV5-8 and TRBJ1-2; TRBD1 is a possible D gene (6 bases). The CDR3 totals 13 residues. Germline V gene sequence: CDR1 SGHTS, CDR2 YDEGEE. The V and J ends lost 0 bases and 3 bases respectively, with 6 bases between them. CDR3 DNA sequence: TGTGCCAGCAGCTTGGACAGGGACTATGGCTACACCTTC. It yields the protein CASSLDRDYGYTF.

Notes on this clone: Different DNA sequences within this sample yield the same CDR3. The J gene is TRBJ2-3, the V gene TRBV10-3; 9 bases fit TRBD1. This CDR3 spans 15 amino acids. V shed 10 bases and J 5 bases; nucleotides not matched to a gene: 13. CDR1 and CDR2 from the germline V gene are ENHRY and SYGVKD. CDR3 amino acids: CATEQGQGPRDTQYF. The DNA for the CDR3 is TGTGCCACCGAACAGGGACAGGGCCCACGAGATACGCAGTATTTT.

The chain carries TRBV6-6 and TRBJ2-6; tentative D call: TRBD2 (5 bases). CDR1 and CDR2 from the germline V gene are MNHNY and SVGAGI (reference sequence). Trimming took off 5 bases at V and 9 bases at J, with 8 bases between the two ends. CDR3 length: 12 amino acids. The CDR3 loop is CASSTRHNVLTF. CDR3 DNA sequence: TGTGCCAGCAGTACTAGGCACAACGTCCTGACTTTC.

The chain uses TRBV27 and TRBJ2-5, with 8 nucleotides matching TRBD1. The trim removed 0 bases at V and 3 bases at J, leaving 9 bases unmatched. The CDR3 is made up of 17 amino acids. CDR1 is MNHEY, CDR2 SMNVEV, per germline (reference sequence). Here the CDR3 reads CASSLSGQRQGKETQYF. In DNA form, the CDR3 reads TGTGCCAGCAGTTTATCGGGCCAAAGACAGGGGAAAGAGACCCAGTACTTC.

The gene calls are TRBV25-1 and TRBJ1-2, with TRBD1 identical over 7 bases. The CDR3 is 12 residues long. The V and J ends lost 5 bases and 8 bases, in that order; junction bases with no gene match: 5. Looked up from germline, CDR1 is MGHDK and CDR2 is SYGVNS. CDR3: CASSFQGGGYTF. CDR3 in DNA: TGTGCCAGCAGTTTTCAGGGGGGAGGCTACACCTTC.

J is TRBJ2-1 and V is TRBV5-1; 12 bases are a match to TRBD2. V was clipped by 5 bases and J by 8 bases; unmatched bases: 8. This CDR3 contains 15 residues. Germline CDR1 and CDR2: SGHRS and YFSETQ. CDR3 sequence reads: CASRRLAGGPDEQFF. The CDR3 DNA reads TGCGCCAGCAGACGCCTAGCGGGGGGGCCCGATGAGCAGTTCTTC.

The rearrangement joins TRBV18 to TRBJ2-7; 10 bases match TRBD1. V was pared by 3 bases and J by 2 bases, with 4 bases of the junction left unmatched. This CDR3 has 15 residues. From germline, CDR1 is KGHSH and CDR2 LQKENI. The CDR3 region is CASSPTGGAPYEQYV. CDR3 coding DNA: TGTGCCAGCTCACCGACAGGGGGCGCCCCCTACGAGCAGTACGTC.

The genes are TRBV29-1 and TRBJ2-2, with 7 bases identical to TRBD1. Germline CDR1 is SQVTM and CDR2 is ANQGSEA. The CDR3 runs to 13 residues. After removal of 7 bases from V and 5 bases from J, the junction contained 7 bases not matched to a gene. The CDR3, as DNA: TGCAGCGCTGGCACAGGGGTGACCGGGGAGCTGTTTTTT. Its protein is CSAGTGVTGELFF.

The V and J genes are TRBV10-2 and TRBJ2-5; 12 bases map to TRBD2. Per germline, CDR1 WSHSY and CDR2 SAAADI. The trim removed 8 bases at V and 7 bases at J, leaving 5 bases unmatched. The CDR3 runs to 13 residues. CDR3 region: CASAQTSGGTQYF. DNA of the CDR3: TGCGCCAGCGCCCAGACTAGCGGGGGGACCCAGTACTTC.